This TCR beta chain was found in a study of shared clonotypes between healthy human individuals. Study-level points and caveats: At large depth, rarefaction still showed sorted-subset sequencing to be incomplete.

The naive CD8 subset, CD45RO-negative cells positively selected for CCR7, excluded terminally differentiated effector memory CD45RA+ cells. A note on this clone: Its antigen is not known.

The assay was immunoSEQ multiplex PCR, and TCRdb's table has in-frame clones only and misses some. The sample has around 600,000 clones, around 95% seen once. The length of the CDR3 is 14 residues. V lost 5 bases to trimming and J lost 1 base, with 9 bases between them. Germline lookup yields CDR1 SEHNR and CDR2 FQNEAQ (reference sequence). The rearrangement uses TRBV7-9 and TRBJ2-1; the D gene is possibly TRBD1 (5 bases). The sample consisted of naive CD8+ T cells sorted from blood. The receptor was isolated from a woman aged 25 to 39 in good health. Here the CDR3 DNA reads TGTGCCAGCAGCCACGACAGTTCCTACAATGAGCAGTTCTTC. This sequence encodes CASSHDSSYNEQFF.